The sequence of this T cell receptor beta chain was determined in a study of T cell responses to AZD1222 COVID-19 vaccine. Concerning this clone itself: The antigen is unknown.

The CDR3 extends over 14 amino acids. V lost 6 bases, J lost 6 bases, and 10 bases stayed unmatched. Germline V gives CDR1 MNHEY, CDR2 SVGAGI. Sequenced by immunoSEQ multiplex PCR; TCRdb stores in-frame clones only, minus some. Here the sample spans some 100,000 clones, about nine tenths being singletons. Study observations and caveats: Receipt of two AZD1222 doses was followed by a rise in Spike-specific TCR breadth and depth. The donor group comprised mostly white British people and more females; the analysis possibly underestimated clonal diversity. Repertoire sampling was restricted to post-peak T cell response timepoints.

This TCR was recovered from an adult in good health. The chain employs TRBV6-5 and TRBJ2-5, with 7 positions matching TRBD1. The sequences come from peripheral blood, collected on day 0 of AZD1222 vaccination. CDR3 in DNA: TGTGCCAGCAGGGACACAGGGGTGGCACAGACCCAGTACTTC. Amino acids: CASRDTGVAQTQYF.